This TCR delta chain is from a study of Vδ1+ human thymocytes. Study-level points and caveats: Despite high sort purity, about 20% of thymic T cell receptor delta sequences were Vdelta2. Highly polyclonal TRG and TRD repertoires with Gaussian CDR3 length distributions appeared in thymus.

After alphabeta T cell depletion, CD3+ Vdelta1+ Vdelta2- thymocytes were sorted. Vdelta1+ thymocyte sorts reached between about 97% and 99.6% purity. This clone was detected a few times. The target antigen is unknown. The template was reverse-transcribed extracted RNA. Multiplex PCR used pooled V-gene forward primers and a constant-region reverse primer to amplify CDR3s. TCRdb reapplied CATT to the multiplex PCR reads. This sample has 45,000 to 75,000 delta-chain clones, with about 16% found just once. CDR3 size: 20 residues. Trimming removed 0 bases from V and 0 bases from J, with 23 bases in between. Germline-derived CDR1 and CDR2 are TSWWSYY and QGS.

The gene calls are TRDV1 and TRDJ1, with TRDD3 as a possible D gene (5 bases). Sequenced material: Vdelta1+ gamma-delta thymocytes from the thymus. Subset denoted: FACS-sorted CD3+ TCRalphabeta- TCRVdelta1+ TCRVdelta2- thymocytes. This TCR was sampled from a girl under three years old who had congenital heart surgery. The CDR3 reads CALGELRGIGTDRHTDKLIF. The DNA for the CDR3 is TGTGCTCTTGGGGAACTTCGAGGGATTGGTACCGACCGACACACCGATAAACTCATCTTT.